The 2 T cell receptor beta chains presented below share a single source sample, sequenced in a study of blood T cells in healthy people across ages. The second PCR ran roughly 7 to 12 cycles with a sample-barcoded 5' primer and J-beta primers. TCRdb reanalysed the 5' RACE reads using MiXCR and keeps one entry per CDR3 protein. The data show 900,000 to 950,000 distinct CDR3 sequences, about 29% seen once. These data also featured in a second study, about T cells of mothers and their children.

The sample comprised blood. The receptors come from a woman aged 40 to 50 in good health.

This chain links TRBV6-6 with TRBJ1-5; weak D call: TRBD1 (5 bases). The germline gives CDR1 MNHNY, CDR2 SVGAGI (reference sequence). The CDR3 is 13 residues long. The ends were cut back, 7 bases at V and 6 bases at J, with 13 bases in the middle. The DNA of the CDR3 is TGTGCCAGCATGCGGGGCCTCGGTCAGCCCCAGCATTTT. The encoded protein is CASMRGLGQPQHF.

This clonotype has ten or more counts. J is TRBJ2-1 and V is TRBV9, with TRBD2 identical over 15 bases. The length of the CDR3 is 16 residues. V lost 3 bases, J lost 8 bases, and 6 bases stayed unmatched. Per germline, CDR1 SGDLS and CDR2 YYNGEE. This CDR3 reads CASSGTSGGAADEQFF. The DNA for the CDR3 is TGTGCCAGCAGCGGGACTAGCGGGGGGGCTGCGGATGAGCAGTTCTTC.